This T cell receptor (beta chain) appears in the sequencing data of a study of blood T cells in healthy people across ages. After removal of 9 bases from V and 7 bases from J, the junction contained 2 bases not matched to a gene. The CDR3 runs 11 residues. Per the germline V gene, CDR1 is MGHDK and CDR2 is SYGVNS. As concerns this clonotype: The target antigen is unknown.

PCR was performed a second time for roughly 7 to 11 cycles using a sample-barcoded 5' primer and a J-beta primer mix. TCRdb reprocessed the 5' RACE reads via MiXCR and lists one record per CDR3 protein. The sample consists of about 1.4 million distinct CDR3 sequences, approximately 60% of them appearing once. Study conclusions and caveats: Both naive CD4+ cell counts and diversity were greater in long-lived donors than in aged donors.

The sequenced sample consisted of blood. The receptor was derived from a man aged 18 to 29 in good health. The chain links TRBV25-1 to TRBJ2-1; 8 nucleotides agree with TRBD2. CDR3 sequence: CASRLANEQFF. CDR3 nucleotide sequence: TGTGCCAGTAGACTAGCGAATGAGCAGTTCTTC. The complete variable domain, with remaining parts taken from reference TRBV25-1 and TRBJ2-1, reads EADIYQTPRYLVIGTGKKITLECSQTMGHDKMYWYQQDPGMELHLIHYSYGVNSTEKGDLSSESTVSRIRTEHFPLTLESARPSHTSQYLCASRLANEQFFGPGTRLTVL.